The 21 T cell receptor beta chains below come from one sample, sequenced in a study of early T cells in non-severe SARS-CoV-2 infection. Using its own MiXCR run on the 5' RACE reads, TCRdb lists one record per CDR3 protein. The data show around 84,000 distinct CDR3 sequences, approximately 15% seen once. The sample was whole blood. These receptors came from an adult who was a healthcare worker with PCR-confirmed SARS-CoV-2 infection or an uninfected control (not recorded which).

Ten or more counts support this clonotype. The chain employs TRBV7-9 and TRBJ2-1; tentative D call: TRBD1 (5 bases). The CDR3 runs 14 residues. V dropped 1 base and J dropped 7 bases, with 11 bases sitting between them. CDR1 is SEHNR, CDR2 FQNEAQ, per germline (reference sequence). Here the CDR3 reads CASSLGQGKNEQFF. The CDR3, as DNA: TGTGCCAGCAGCTTAGGGCAGGGTAAAAATGAGCAGTTCTTC.

This sequence joins TRBV28 and TRBJ1-1; 9 bases agree with TRBD1. CDR1 and CDR2 (germline): MDHEN, SYDVKM. The length of the CDR3 is 14 residues. V lost 10 bases, J lost 1 base, and 7 bases stayed unmatched. Here the CDR3 DNA reads TGTGCCATCATGACAGGGGGAGGGAACACTGAAGCTTTCTTT. Its translation: CAIMTGGGNTEAFF.

This clonotype was counted a few times. The genes are TRBV5-1 and TRBJ2-5; D possibly corresponds to TRBD1 (6 bases). The ends were cut back, 1 base at V and 2 bases at J, with 12 bases in the middle. Germline CDR1 reads SGHRS; CDR2 reads YFSETQ. The CDR3 contains 15 residues. In DNA, the CDR3 is TGCGCCAGCAGCTTGATGGGACAACGACAAGAGACCCAGTACTTC. It yields the protein CASSLMGQRQETQYF.

In this sample, this clonotype turned up many times. The chain couples TRBV28 to TRBJ2-7, with D possibly matching TRBD1 (6 bases). CDR3 length: 14 residues. Germline V gives CDR1 MDHEN, CDR2 SYDVKM. V gave up 5 bases and J gave up 3 bases, with 14 bases separating them. This CDR3 reads CASSLTEDSYEQYF. The CDR3 DNA reads TGTGCCAGCAGTCTCACAGAGGACAGCTACGAGCAGTACTTC.

This clonotype has only a few counts. V gene TRBV25-1 combines with J gene TRBJ1-2; TRBD1 aligns across 10 bases. This CDR3 has 15 residues. Losses at the gene ends were 3 bases for V and 8 bases for J; bases not matched to a gene: 9. Germline lookup yields CDR1 MGHDK and CDR2 SYGVNS. The CDR3 protein is CASSDPGQGYQGYTF. The CDR3 region has the DNA TGTGCCAGCAGTGATCCGGGACAGGGGTATCAAGGCTACACCTTC.

V and J are TRBV10-3 and TRBJ2-7; D is perhaps TRBD2 (5 bases). The CDR3 contains 15 residues. The germline V gene encodes CDR1 ENHRY and CDR2 SYGVKD. Trimming removed 0 bases from V and 1 base from J, with 10 bases in between. The CDR3 sequence is CAISESGGLSYEQYF. The CDR3 nucleotides read TGTGCCATCAGTGAGTCTGGAGGATTATCCTACGAGCAGTACTTC.

This clonotype has ten or more counts. The gene calls are TRBV20-1 and TRBJ2-5; 12 nucleotides agree with TRBD2. V trimming: 3 bases; J trimming: 2 bases; junction bases outside the gene matches: 10. This CDR3 region has 17 residues. From germline, CDR1 is DFQATT and CDR2 SNEGSKA (reference sequence). DNA for the CDR3: TGCAGTGCTAGTCCCCTTCTAGCGGGAGGGTATCAAGAGACCCAGTACTTC. The encoded protein is CSASPLLAGGYQETQYF.

This sequence joins TRBV28 and TRBJ1-5; the match to TRBD1 covers 9 bases. The CDR3 spans 12 residues. CDR1 and CDR2 (germline): MDHEN, SYDVKM. V lost 7 bases to trimming and J lost 6 bases; unmatched junction nucleotides: 1. The CDR3, as DNA: TGTGCCAGCAAACAGGGGGCTCAGCCCCAGCATTTT. It is translated as CASKQGAQPQHF.

The chain recombines TRBV7-2 with TRBJ2-3, with TRBD2 matching over 10 bases. The CDR3 sequence is 20 residues long. The V and J ends lost 2 bases and 7 bases, in that order; junction bases with no gene match: 21. Germline loops: CDR1 SGHTA, CDR2 FQGNSA. This chain's CDR3 is CASSLLELAGMASPQNTQYF. CDR3 in DNA: TGTGCCAGCAGCTTACTTGAACTAGCGGGAATGGCCTCCCCCCAAAATACGCAGTATTTT. The whole variable domain, filled in from reference TRBV7-2 and TRBJ2-3, reads GAGVSQSPSNKVTEKGKDVELRCDPISGHTALYWYRQSLGQGLEFLIYFQGNSAPDKSGLPSDRFSAERTGGSVSTLTIQRTQQEDSAVYLCASSLLELAGMASPQNTQYFGPGTRLTVL.

This clonotype appeared a few times. V and J are TRBV29-1 and TRBJ2-2; unclear D gene. Germline lookup yields CDR1 SQVTM and CDR2 ANQGSEA. V was cut by 4 bases and J by 7 bases, with 10 bases left in between. This CDR3 contains 12 residues. CDR3 region: CSVVGVSGELFF. The CDR3 DNA reads as TGCAGCGTTGTTGGGGTCAGCGGGGAGCTGTTTTTT.

J is TRBJ2-4 and V is TRBV6-6; 7 positions match TRBD1. Trimming took 8 bases from V and 14 from J; bases not matched to a gene: 6. This CDR3 is 10 amino acids long. Per germline, CDR1 MNHNY and CDR2 SVGAGI (reference sequence). The DNA of the CDR3 is TGTGCCAGCGGGCGGACAGGAGAGTACTTC. Amino acid sequence: CASGRTGEYF.

This clonotype was picked up a small number of times. The chain combines TRBV2 with TRBJ2-7; D call uncertain. V lost 6 bases, J lost 2 bases, and 8 bases lay in between. The germline V gene has CDR1 SNHLY and CDR2 FYNNEI. The CDR3 has 12 amino acids. The CDR3 sequence: CASRPNPYEQYF. DNA of the CDR3: TGTGCCAGCAGGCCCAATCCCTACGAGCAGTACTTC. Full variable domain (rest looked up from reference TRBV2 and TRBJ2-7): EPEVTQTPSHQVTQMGQEVILRCVPISNHLYFYWYRQILGQKVEFLVSFYNNEISEKSEIFDDQFSVERPDGSNFTLKIRSTKLEDSAMYFCASRPNPYEQYFGPGTRLTVT.

This clonotype was observed a few times. V gene TRBV18 combines with J gene TRBJ1-2, with D possibly being TRBD1 (5 bases). The germline V and J ends were trimmed by 3 bases and 10 bases, with 15 bases remaining between them. Per the germline V gene, CDR1 is KGHSH and CDR2 is LQKENI. This CDR3 contains 13 residues. The CDR3 loop reads CASSPGGDGAYTF. The CDR3 bases are TGTGCCAGCTCACCCGGGGGTGACGGAGCCTACACCTTC.

The chain uses TRBV28 and TRBJ2-7; 8 nucleotides line up with TRBD2. Trimming at V came to 5 bases and at J to 0 bases, leaving 6 bases not matched to a gene. Germline V lookup: CDR1 MDHEN, CDR2 SYDVKM. There are 15 residues in the CDR3. The CDR3 bases are TGTGCCAGCAGTCTAAGCGGGACTAGCTCCTACGAGCAGTACTTC. Translating it yields CASSLSGTSSYEQYF.

The chain joins TRBV29-1 to TRBJ1-2; maybe TRBD1 (5 bases). Trimming took 5 bases from V and 6 from J, leaving 16 bases between them. The germline CDR1 and CDR2 sequences are SQVTM and ANQGSEA. The CDR3 consists of 13 residues. CDR3 nucleotide sequence: TGCAGCGTTCGACAGCCTCAATTTGATGGCTACACCTTC. This translates into CSVRQPQFDGYTF.

J is TRBJ1-1 and V is TRBV15, with D possibly being TRBD1 (5 bases). The CDR3 consists of 13 residues. Germline CDR1 is LNHNV and CDR2 is YYDKDF (reference sequence). V lost 5 bases, J lost 5 bases, and 12 bases lay in between. As DNA, the CDR3 is TGTGCCACCAGCCCTGGGGGGAGGACTGAAGCTTTCTTT. This sequence encodes CATSPGGRTEAFF.

This clonotype has just a few counts. The chain couples TRBV7-9 to TRBJ2-5, with D possibly TRBD2 on 5 matching bases. CDR3 size: 12 residues. CDR1 and CDR2 (germline): SEHNR, FQNEAQ (reference sequence). Trimming took 7 bases from V and 7 from J, leaving 13 bases between them. CDR3 region: CASIDPEGTQYF. DNA of the CDR3: TGTGCCAGCATTGACCCCGAGGGGACCCAGTACTTC.

This clonotype showed up many times. V usage is TRBV5-1 and J usage is TRBJ2-5; TRBD1 or TRBD2 may be the D gene (5 bases each). CDR1 is SGHRS and CDR2 is YFSETQ in the germline V gene. With 0 bases removed from V and 5 bases from J, the gap between germline ends came to 14 bases. This CDR3 comprises 15 residues. Here the CDR3 reads CASSLGGTAAETQYF. CDR3 DNA sequence: TGCGCCAGCAGCTTGGGGGGGACGGCCGCCGAGACCCAGTACTTC. Filled out from reference TRBV5-1 and TRBJ2-5, the complete variable domain reads KAGVTQTPRYLIKTRGQQVTLSCSPISGHRSVSWYQQTPGQGLQFLFEYFSETQRNKGNFPGRFSGRQFSNSRSEMNVSTLELGDSALYLCASSLGGTAAETQYFGPGTRLLVL.

This clonotype was seen at least ten times. This CDR3 is CASSAQGSQPQHF. The DNA of the CDR3 is TGTGCCAGTAGTGCACAGGGGAGCCAGCCCCAGCATTTT. The chain carries TRBV19 and TRBJ1-5; 7 positions agree with TRBD1. Germline CDR1 is LNHDA and CDR2 is SQIVND (reference sequence). The V segment lost 5 bases and the J segment 7 bases; nucleotides outside the gene matches: 5. The CDR3 runs to 13 residues.

This chain connects TRBV2 to TRBJ2-7, with D possibly TRBD2 on 5 matching bases. Germline loops: CDR1 SNHLY, CDR2 FYNNEI. There are 13 residues in the CDR3. Trimming pared 3 bases from V and 6 bases from J, leaving 12 bases between. Here the CDR3 DNA reads TGTGCCAGCAGTGAGTTTTGGGCGGGCGAGCAGTACTTC. Amino acids: CASSEFWAGEQYF.

The table lists this clonotype with a few counts. The rearrangement uses TRBV7-2 and TRBJ2-7, with TRBD1 matching over 10 bases. This CDR3 spans 14 amino acids. With 5 bases clipped from V and 2 bases from J, the junction kept 3 bases outside the gene matches. CDR1 and CDR2 from the germline V gene are SGHTA and FQGNSA. This chain's CDR3 is CASSPDRGTYEQYF. CDR3 DNA: TGTGCCAGCAGCCCGGACAGGGGGACCTACGAGCAGTACTTC.